The entry below gives a single T cell receptor beta chain sequence along with its context. This entry comes from a study of blood T cell repertoires in COVID-19. Overall study context: The samples span acute and convalescent COVID-19 from the United States, Italy and Spain.

Participants were aged about 18 to 100 years from approximately 23 US areas. Some clones are missing from TCRdb's copy, which holds only in-frame ones; the method was immunoSEQ multiplex PCR. The sample has fewer than 200,000 clones, around 79% seen once. Germline V gene data show CDR1 as MNHEY and CDR2 as SVGAGI. This CDR3 comprises 15 residues. V was clipped by 6 bases and J by 6 bases; unmatched bases: 11. The receptor was isolated from a woman between 70 and 85 years old in a cohort exposed to, infected with or recovered from COVID-19 (not recorded which). Sequencing was performed on PBMCs or T cells enriched from blood (not recorded which). J is TRBJ2-3 and V is TRBV6-5, with 8 bases lining up with TRBD1. The CDR3 reads CASRVRRQGPDTQYF. The CDR3 bases are TGTGCCAGCAGGGTCCGGAGACAGGGGCCCGATACGCAGTATTTT.